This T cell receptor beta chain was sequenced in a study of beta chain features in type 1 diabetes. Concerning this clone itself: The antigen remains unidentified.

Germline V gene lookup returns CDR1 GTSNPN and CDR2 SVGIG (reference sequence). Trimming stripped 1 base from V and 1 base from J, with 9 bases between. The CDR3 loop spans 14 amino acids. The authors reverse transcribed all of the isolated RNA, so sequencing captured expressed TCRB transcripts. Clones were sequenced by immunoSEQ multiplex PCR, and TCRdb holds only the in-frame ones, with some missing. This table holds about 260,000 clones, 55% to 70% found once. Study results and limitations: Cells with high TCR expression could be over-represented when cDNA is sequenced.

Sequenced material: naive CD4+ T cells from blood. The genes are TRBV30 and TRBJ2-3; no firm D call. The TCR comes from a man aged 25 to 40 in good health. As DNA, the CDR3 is TGTGCCTGGAGTGAGGGCGGACGCACAGATACGCAGTATTTT. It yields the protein CAWSEGGRTDTQYF.